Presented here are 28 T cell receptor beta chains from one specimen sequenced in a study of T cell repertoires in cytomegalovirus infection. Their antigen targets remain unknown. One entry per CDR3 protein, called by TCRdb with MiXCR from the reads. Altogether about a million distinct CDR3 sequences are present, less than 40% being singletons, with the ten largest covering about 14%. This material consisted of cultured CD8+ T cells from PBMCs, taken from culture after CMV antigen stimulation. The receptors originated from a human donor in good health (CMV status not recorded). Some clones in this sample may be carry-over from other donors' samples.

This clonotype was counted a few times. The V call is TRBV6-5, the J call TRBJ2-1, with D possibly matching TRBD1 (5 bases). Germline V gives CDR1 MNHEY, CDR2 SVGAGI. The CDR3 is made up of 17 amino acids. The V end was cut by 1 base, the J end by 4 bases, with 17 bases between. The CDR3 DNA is TGTGCCAGCAGTTACTTGCTGAATCCGACAGAATACAATGAGCAGTTCTTC. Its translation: CASSYLLNPTEYNEQFF.

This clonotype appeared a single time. The CDR3 nucleotides read TGTGCCAGCAGCTTAGAGCGGGGGGTTTACGAGCAGTACTTC. Translating it yields CASSLERGVYEQYF. The chain recombines TRBV13 with TRBJ2-7; the match to TRBD2 covers 9 bases. CDR1 is PRHDT, CDR2 FYEKMQ, per germline (reference sequence). Trimming cost V 1 base and J 4 bases; bases outside gene matches: 2. The CDR3 covers 14 residues.

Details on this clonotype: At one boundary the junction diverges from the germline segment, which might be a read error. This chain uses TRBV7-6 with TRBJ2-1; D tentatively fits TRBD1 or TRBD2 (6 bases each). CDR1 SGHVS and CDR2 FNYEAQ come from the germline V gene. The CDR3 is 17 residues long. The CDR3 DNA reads TGTGTCAGCAGCCCGCGGGACAAGGTCAGCTCCTACAATGAGCAGTTCTTC. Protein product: CVSSPRDKVSSYNEQFF.

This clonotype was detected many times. In nucleotides, the CDR3 is TGTGCCAGCAGCGCCCTGAGTGAAGCTTTCTTT. It is translated as CASSALSEAFF. The chain is built from TRBV6-1 and TRBJ1-1; D is unresolved. With 6 bases removed from V and 7 bases from J, the gap between germline ends came to 9 bases. This CDR3 comprises 11 residues. CDR1 is MNHNS and CDR2 is SASEGT in the germline V gene.

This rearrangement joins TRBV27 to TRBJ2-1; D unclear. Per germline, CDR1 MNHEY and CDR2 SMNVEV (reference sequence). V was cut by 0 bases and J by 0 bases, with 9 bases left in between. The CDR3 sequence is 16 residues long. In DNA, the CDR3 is TGTGCCAGCAGTTTATCGTACCCGAGCTCCTACAATGAGCAGTTCTTC. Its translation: CASSLSYPSSYNEQFF.

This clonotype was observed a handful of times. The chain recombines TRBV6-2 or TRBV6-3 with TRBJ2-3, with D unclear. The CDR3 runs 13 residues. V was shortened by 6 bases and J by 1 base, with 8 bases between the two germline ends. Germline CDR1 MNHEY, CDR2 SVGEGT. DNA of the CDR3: TGTGCCAGCAGACCTACAGGCACAGATACGCAGTATTTT. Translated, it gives CASRPTGTDTQYF.

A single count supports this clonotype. The CDR3 bases are TGTGCCAGCAGCCCGACAGTGGCACGGTTGAATAACTATGGCTACACCTTC. This encodes CASSPTVARLNNYGYTF. The rearrangement joins TRBV7-3 to TRBJ1-2, with a possible D match to TRBD1 (5 bases). Germline V lookup: CDR1 SGHTA, CDR2 FQGTGA. The V end was cut by 5 bases, the J end by 1 base, with 20 bases between. CDR3 length: 17 residues.

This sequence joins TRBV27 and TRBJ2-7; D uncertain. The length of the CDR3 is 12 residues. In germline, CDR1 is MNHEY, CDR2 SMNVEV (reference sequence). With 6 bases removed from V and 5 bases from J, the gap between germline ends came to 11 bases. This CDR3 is CASRHGPDEQYF. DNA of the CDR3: TGTGCCAGCAGGCACGGACCGGACGAGCAGTACTTC.

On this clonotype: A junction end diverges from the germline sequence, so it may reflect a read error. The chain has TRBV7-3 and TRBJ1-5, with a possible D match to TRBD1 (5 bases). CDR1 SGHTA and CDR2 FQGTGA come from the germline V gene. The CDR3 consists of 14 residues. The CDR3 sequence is CVSSLMDINQPQHF. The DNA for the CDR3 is TGTGTCAGCAGCCTTATGGACATCAATCAGCCCCAGCATTTT.

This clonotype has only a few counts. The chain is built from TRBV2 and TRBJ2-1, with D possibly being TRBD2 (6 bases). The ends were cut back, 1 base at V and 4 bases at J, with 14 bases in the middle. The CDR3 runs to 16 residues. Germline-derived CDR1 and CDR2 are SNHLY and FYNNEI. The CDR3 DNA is TGTGCCAGCAGTGAAGGGGGAGGAGTAGGTTACAATGAGCAGTTCTTC. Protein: CASSEGGGVGYNEQFF.

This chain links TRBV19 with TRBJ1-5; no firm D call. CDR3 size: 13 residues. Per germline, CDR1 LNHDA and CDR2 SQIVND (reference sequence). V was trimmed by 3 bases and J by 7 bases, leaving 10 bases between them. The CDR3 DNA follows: TGTGCCAGTAGTATCAGCCCAGGACAGCCCCAGCATTTT. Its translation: CASSISPGQPQHF.

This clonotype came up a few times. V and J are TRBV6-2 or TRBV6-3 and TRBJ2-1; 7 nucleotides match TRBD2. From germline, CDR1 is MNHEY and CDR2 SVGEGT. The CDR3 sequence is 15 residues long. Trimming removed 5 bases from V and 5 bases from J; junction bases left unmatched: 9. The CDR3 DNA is TGTGCCAGCAGTCCCGGACTAGACATCGACAATGAGCAGTTCTTC. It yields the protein CASSPGLDIDNEQFF.

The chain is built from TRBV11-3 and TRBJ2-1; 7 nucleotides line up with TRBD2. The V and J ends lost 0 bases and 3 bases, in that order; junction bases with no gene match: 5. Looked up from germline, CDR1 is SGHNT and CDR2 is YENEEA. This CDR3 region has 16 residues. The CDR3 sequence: CASSLDGGGVYNEQFF. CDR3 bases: TGTGCCAGCAGCTTAGATGGGGGGGGAGTCTACAATGAGCAGTTCTTC.

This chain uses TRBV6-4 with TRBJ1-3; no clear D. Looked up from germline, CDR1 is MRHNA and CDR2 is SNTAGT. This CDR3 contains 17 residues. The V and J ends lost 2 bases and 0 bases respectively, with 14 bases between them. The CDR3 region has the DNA TGTGCCAGCAGTGACCCGAGGATCCTTACCTCTGGAAACACCATATATTTT. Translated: CASSDPRILTSGNTIYF.

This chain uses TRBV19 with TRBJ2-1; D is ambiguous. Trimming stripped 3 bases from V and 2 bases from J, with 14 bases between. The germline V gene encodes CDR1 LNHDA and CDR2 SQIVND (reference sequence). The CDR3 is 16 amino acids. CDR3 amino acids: CASSMKGSAAYNEQFF. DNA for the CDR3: TGTGCCAGTAGTATGAAGGGTAGTGCAGCCTACAATGAGCAGTTCTTC. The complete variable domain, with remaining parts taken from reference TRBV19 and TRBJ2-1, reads DGGITQSPKYLFRKEGQNVTLSCEQNLNHDAMYWYRQDPGQGLRLIYYSQIVNDFQKGDIAEGYSVSREKKESFPLTVTSAQKNPTAFYLCASSMKGSAAYNEQFFGPGTRLTVL.

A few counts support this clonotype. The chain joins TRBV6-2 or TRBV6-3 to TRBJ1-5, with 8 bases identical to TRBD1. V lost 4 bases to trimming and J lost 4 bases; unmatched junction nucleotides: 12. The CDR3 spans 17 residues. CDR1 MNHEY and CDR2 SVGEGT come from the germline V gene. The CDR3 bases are TGTGCCAGCAGTTCCACACTGAACCGGGACAGGAATCAGCCCCAGCATTTT. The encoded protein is CASSSTLNRDRNQPQHF.

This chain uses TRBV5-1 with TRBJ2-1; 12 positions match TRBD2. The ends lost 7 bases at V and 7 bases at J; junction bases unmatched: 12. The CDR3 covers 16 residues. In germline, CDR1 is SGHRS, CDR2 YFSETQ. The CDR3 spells CASGLAGGPYRNEQFF. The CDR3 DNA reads TGCGCCAGCGGGCTAGCGGGGGGGCCTTACAGGAATGAGCAGTTCTTC.

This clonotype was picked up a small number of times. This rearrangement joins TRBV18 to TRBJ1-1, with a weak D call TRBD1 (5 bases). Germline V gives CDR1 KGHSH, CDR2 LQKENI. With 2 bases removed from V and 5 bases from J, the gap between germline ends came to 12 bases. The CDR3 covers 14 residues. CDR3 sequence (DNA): TGTGCCAGCTCACCAGACGGGGGAAAGACTGAAGCTTTCTTT. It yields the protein CASSPDGGKTEAFF.

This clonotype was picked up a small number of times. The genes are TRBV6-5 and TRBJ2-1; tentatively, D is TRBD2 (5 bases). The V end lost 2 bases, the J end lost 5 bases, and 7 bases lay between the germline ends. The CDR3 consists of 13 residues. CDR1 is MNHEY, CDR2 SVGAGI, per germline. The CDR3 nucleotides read TGTGCCAGCAGTTACGACGGGGACAATGAGCAGTTCTTC. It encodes CASSYDGDNEQFF.

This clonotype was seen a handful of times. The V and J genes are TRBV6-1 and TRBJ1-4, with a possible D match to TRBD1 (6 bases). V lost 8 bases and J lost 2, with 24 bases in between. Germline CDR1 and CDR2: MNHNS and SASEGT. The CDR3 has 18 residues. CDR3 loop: CASLRDTPIPGTNEKLFF. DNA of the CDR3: TGTGCCAGCCTTCGGGACACACCGATACCCGGGACTAATGAAAAACTGTTTTTT.

The CDR3 here is CASSLWDRGWNTEAFF. For the CDR3, the DNA is TGTGCCAGCAGTTTATGGGACAGGGGTTGGAACACTGAAGCTTTCTTT. The chain links TRBV28 to TRBJ1-1, with 9 bases aligning to TRBD1. The germline gives CDR1 MDHEN, CDR2 SYDVKM. The CDR3 is 16 amino acids. V shed 0 bases and J 1 base; nucleotides not matched to a gene: 3.

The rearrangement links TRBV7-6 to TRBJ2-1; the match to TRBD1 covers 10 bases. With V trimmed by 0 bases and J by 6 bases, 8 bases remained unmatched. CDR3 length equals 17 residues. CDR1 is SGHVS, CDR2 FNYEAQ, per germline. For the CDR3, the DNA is TGTGCCAGCAGCTTAGCAGTCGGGACAGGGGACGGCAATGAGCAGTTCTTC. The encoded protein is CASSLAVGTGDGNEQFF.

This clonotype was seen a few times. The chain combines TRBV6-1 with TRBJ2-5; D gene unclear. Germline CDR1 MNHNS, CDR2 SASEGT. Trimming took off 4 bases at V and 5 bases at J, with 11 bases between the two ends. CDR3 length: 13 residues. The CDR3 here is CASSAWTWETQYF. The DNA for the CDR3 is TGTGCCAGCAGTGCTTGGACCTGGGAGACCCAGTACTTC.

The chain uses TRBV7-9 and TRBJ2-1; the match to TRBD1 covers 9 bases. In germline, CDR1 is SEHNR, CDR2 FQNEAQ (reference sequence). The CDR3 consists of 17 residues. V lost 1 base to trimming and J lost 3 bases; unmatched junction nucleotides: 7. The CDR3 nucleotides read TGTGCCAGCAGCTTAGTATTGTGGGACAGGGTCTACAATGAGCAGTTCTTC. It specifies CASSLVLWDRVYNEQFF.

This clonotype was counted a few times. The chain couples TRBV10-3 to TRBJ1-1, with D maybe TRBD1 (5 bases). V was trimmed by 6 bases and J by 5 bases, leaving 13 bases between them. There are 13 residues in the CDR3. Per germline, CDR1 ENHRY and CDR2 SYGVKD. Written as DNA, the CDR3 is TGTGCCATCAGGACAGAGGGATGGACTGAAGCTTTCTTT. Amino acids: CAIRTEGWTEAFF.

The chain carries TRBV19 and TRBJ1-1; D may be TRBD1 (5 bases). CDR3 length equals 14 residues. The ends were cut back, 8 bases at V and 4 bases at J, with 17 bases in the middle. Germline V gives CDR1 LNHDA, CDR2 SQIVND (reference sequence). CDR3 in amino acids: CASSSWGGGTEAFF. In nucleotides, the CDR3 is TGTGCCAGTTCCTCGTGGGGCGGGGGCACTGAAGCTTTCTTT.

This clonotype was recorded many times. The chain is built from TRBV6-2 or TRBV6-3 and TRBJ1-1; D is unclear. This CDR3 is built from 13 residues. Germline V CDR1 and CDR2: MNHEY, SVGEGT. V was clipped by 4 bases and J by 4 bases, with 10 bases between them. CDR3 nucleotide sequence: TGTGCCAGCAGTTTTGGAACCCCCACTGAAGCTTTCTTT. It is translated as CASSFGTPTEAFF.

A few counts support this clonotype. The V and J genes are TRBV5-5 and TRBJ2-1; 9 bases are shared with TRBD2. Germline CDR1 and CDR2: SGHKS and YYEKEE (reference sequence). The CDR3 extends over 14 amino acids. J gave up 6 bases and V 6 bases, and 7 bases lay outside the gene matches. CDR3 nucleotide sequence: TGTGCCAGCATTCGTGGGCGGGGGGGCAATGAGCAGTTCTTC. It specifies CASIRGRGGNEQFF.